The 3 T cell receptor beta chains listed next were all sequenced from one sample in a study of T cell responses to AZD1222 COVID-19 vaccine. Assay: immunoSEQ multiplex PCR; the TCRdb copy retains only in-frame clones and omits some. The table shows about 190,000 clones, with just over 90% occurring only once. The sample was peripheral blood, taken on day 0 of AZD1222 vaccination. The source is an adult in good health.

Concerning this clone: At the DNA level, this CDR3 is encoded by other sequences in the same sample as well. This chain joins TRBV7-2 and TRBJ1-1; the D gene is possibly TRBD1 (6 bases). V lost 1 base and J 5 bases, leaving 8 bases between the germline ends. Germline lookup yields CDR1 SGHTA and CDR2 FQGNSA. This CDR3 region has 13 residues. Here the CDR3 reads CASSLGGGTEAFF. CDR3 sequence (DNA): TGTGCCAGCAGCTTAGGAGGGGGAACTGAAGCTTTCTTT.

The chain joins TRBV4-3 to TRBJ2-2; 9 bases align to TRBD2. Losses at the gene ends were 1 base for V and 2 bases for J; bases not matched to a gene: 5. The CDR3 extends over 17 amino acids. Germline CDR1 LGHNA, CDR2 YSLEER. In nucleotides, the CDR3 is TGCGCCAGCAGCCAAGTCCCAGCGGGGGGTAACACCGGGGAGCTGTTTTTT. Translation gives CASSQVPAGGNTGELFF.

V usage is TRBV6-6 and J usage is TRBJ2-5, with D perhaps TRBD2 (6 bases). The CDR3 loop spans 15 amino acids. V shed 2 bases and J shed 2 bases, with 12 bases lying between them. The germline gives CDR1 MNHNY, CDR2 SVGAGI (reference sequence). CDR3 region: CASSYQQGGQETQYF. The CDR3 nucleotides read TGTGCCAGCAGTTACCAGCAGGGAGGACAAGAGACCCAGTACTTC.